This entry concerns a single T cell receptor (beta chain). These data come from a study of preoperative IRX-2 immunotherapy in early breast cancer. The CDR3 runs 15 residues. V was clipped by 6 bases and J by 0 bases; unmatched bases: 6. Germline V gives CDR1 MNHGY, CDR2 SAAAGT. Profiled with immunoSEQ multiplex PCR; TCRdb holds only in-frame clones, not every one. The sample consists of some 30,000 clones, around four fifths of them appearing once. Treatment defined: preoperative locoregional IRX-2 cytokine immunotherapy. Preoperative locoregional IRX-2 cytokine immunotherapy was tested in the phase Ib source study.

V is TRBV6-8 and J is TRBJ2-7, with 9 bases that match TRBD2. The material was lymph node tissue, obtained from a patient treated with IRX-2 immunotherapy. The receptor's source is a human donor with breast cancer. CDR3 in DNA: TGTGCCAGCAGGACGCCTAGCGGGGCCTCCTACGAGCAGTACTTC. Translation: CASRTPSGASYEQYF.